This T cell receptor (beta chain) derives from a study of shared clonotypes between healthy human individuals. Study-wide results and limits: Generally, naive subsets came out with larger estimated richness than memory subsets.

The CDR3 length is 16 residues. The V gene's germline CDR1 is MNHNS and CDR2 SASEGT. V gave up 4 bases and J gave up 0 bases, with 13 bases separating them. This clone was recorded a few times. The antigen remains undetermined. Deep-level assay runs were performed. TCRdb's table, derived via immunoSEQ multiplex PCR, lists solely in-frame clones and lacks some. The repertoire has roughly 720,000 clones, 90% of them found once; the top ten carry approximately 35%. CD45RO+ cells and CCR7-negative CD45RA+ TemRA cells were combined as CD8 memory. This sequence originates from a young man in good health. Some clones in this sample may be carry-over from other donors' samples. Sequencing input: memory CD8+ T cells from PBMCs. The subset was: CD45RO+ cells pooled with CCR7-negative TemRA cells. V usage is TRBV6-1 and J usage is TRBJ1-5; D perhaps matches TRBD1 (5 bases). CDR3 coding DNA: TGTGCCAGCAGTGGGGGCAGAGTATATAGCAATCAGCCCCAGCATTTT. It specifies CASSGGRVYSNQPQHF.